The text below deals with one T cell receptor beta chain. Trimming cost V 1 base and J 3 bases; bases outside gene matches: 8. This CDR3 has 16 amino acids. The germline CDR1 and CDR2 sequences are SQVTM and ANQGSEA. The entry originates in a study of blood T cell repertoires in COVID-19. Looking at the study overall: There were acute and convalescent COVID-19 samples, and they came from the United States, Italy and Spain.

Original methodology: For nucleated cells, counts were estimated from reference gene primer amplification. Sequenced by immunoSEQ multiplex PCR; TCRdb stores in-frame clones only, minus some. V and J calls plus clone size are reproduced from that table; the DNA served to infer D and trimming. The sample has 90,000 or so clones; about 78% are singletons. The sample was peripheral blood. The TCR was taken from an elderly woman with acute or convalescent COVID-19. The V gene is TRBV29-1, the J gene TRBJ2-2, with 7 bases matching TRBD2. The CDR3 nucleotides are TGCAGCGTTGAAGTCCGGGGGAGGGCGTACACCGGGGAGCTGTTTTTT. As protein: CSVEVRGRAYTGELFF.